The clone carrying this T cell receptor (beta chain) was counted many times. This CDR3 region has 12 residues. CDR1 is MRHNA and CDR2 is SNTAGT in the germline V gene. Trimming removed 10 bases at V and 4 bases at J, with 13 bases between. TCRdb reprocessed the reads with MiXCR, giving one entry per CDR3 protein. Among under 55,000 distinct CDR3 sequences listed, 6% to 9.5% were seen once. This sample was included in a study of patients with pleural tuberculosis. This TCR derives from a human donor with pleural tuberculosis. This chain uses TRBV6-4 with TRBJ2-5; D is undetermined. The chain's CDR3 is CATNDPLETQYF. CDR3 in DNA: TGTGCCACCAATGACCCTTTAGAGACCCAGTACTTC.